The next 14 T cell receptor beta chains were all read from a single sample in a study of vaccination effects on CD4 cells after COVID-19. The repertoire was sequenced with immunoSEQ multiplex PCR; TCRdb's copy has only in-frame clones and lacks some. This table has 25,000 to 40,000 clones, around 80% appearing once. No antigens are known for them. Before any sequencing was done, the ViraFEST assay used viral peptide pools to expand antigen-specific CD4+ T cells. Subsequent to a culture period of approximately 11 days, CD4+ T cells were isolated. All participants had two doses of either the BNT162b2 or mRNA-1273 vaccine. Sequencing was performed on CD4+ T cells from PBMCs cultured with HCoV-NL63 spike peptides, taken after COVID-19 vaccination. Receptors originate from a human donor who received a COVID-19 vaccine. Some clones in this sample may be carry-over from other donors' samples.

The CDR3 reads CASRMASGGDNEQFF. The DNA of the CDR3 is TGTGCCAGCAGGATGGCCTCGGGGGGGGACAATGAGCAGTTCTTC. The chain uses TRBV2 and TRBJ2-1, with 8 bases matching TRBD2. With V trimmed by 6 bases and J by 5 bases, 9 bases remained unmatched. The CDR3 has 15 amino acids. The germline CDR1 and CDR2 sequences are SNHLY and FYNNEI.

V gene TRBV6-1 combines with J gene TRBJ1-2; D gene unclear. The CDR3 spans 16 residues. The ends were cut back, 1 base at V and 8 bases at J, with 20 bases in the middle. CDR1 is MNHNS and CDR2 is SASEGT in the germline V gene. This chain's CDR3 is CASSEGRLSGTGGYTF. The CDR3, as DNA: TGTGCCAGCAGTGAAGGCCGACTATCCGGAACGGGGGGCTACACCTTC.

By share, this clone ranks as medium-sized (0.01 to 0.1%). V and J are TRBV3-1 (or the pseudogene TRBV3-2) and TRBJ1-1; D unresolved. Trimming removed 0 bases from V and 1 base from J, with 6 bases in between. CDR1 is LGHDT and CDR2 is YNNKEL in the germline V gene (reference sequence). This CDR3 spans 14 amino acids. In DNA form, the CDR3 reads TGTGCCAGCAGCCAAGATCGCCGGAACACTGAAGCTTTCTTT. Encoded protein: CASSQDRRNTEAFF.

The chain links TRBV19 to TRBJ1-2; D unclear. Trimming left V 1 base short and J 9 bases short, with 12 bases between. CDR3 length equals 13 residues. Germline-derived CDR1 and CDR2 are LNHDA and SQIVND (reference sequence). The CDR3 bases are TGTGCCAGTAGTATAGCTCCAGTGGCTAGCTACACCTTC. As protein: CASSIAPVASYTF.

This sequence joins TRBV7-8 and TRBJ1-5; D may be TRBD1 (5 bases). Per the germline V gene, CDR1 is SGHVS and CDR2 is FQNEAQ. V was cut by 4 bases and J by 6 bases, with 13 bases left in between. This CDR3 has 14 residues. Here the CDR3 reads CASSSAPTGQPQHF. In nucleotides, the CDR3 is TGTGCCAGCAGCTCCGCTCCTACAGGTCAGCCCCAGCATTTT.

This sequence joins TRBV5-8 and TRBJ1-1, with 7 bases identical to TRBD1. The J segment lost 0 bases and the V segment lost 7 bases, leaving 18 bases of the junction unmatched. In germline, CDR1 is SGHTS, CDR2 YDEGEE. The length of the CDR3 is 18 residues. The CDR3 DNA follows: TGTGCCAGCCCTCGACTGGGACAGCGACATGACATGAACACTGAAGCTTTCTTT. This codes for CASPRLGQRHDMNTEAFF.

The chain is built from TRBV6-6 and TRBJ2-5; 7 nucleotides align to TRBD1. The ends lost 5 bases at V and 5 bases at J; junction bases unmatched: 8. Germline CDR1 reads MNHNY; CDR2 reads SVGAGI (reference sequence). The CDR3 spans 14 residues. As DNA, the CDR3 is TGTGCCAGCAGTCTACAGGGGAGTTATGAGACCCAGTACTTC. Amino acid sequence: CASSLQGSYETQYF.

The chain recombines TRBV2 with TRBJ2-3; D perhaps matches TRBD1 (5 bases). The germline CDR1 and CDR2 sequences are SNHLY and FYNNEI. The germline V and J ends were trimmed by 3 bases and 2 bases, with 12 bases remaining between them. The CDR3 sequence is 15 residues long. CDR3 sequence: CASSDRAVLTDTQYF. The CDR3 region has the DNA TGTGCCAGCAGTGACAGGGCCGTACTCACAGATACGCAGTATTTT.

The chain joins TRBV10-1 to TRBJ2-5; 8 nucleotides agree with TRBD2. J was trimmed by 7 bases and V by 3 bases; bases with no gene match: 7. The CDR3 runs 14 residues. Germline lookup yields CDR1 WNHNN and CDR2 SYGVQD (reference sequence). CDR3 sequence reads: CASSDSGAARTQYF. The CDR3 nucleotides read TGCGCCAGCAGTGATAGCGGGGCCGCGCGGACCCAGTACTTC.

This clone was recorded once. At one of its ends the junction is not consistent with the germline gene, which may arise from a read error. This sequence joins TRBV5-1 and TRBJ1-3; D might be TRBD1 (5 bases). Per germline, CDR1 SGHRS and CDR2 YFSETQ. The CDR3 sequence is 14 residues long. The CDR3 DNA follows: TGCGCCAGCAGCCCCGGGGCGTCTGGGAACACCATATATTTT. Its translation is CASSPGASGNTIYF. Using reference TRBV5-1 and TRBJ1-3 for the parts outside the CDR3, the full variable domain is KAGVTQTPRYLIKTRGQQVTLSCSPISGHRSVSWYQQTPGQGLQFLFEYFSETQRNKGNFPGRFSGRQFSNSRSEMNVSTLELGDSALYLCASSPGASGNTIYFGEGSWLTVV.

V is TRBV6-2 or TRBV6-3 and J is TRBJ2-3, with 10 bases lining up with TRBD2. The CDR3 has 20 residues. Trimming removed 0 bases from V and 0 bases from J; junction bases left unmatched: 12. Germline CDR1 is MNHEY and CDR2 is SVGEGT. CDR3 sequence reads: CASSYSRLAGELPSTDTQYF. DNA for the CDR3: TGTGCCAGCAGTTACTCGAGGCTAGCGGGGGAGTTACCTAGCACAGATACGCAGTATTTT.

The V gene is TRBV3-1 (or the pseudogene TRBV3-2), the J gene TRBJ1-4, with 8 bases aligning to TRBD1. The germline CDR1 and CDR2 sequences are LGHDT and YNNKEL (reference sequence). The ends lost 6 bases at V and 6 bases at J; junction bases unmatched: 12. The CDR3 covers 16 residues. The DNA of the CDR3 is TGTGCCAGCAGTCGGGGCGGTGGACAGGGACATGAAAAACTGTTTTTT. Translating gives CASSRGGGQGHEKLFF.

Only one count was recorded for this clone. In DNA, the CDR3 is TGCGCCAGCAGCCGGTACAGGGCCCCGAACACTGAAGCTTTCTTT. Its protein product is CASSRYRAPNTEAFF. The rearrangement joins TRBV4-1 to TRBJ1-1, with a tentative D call TRBD1 (6 bases). The germline CDR1 and CDR2 sequences are MGHRA and YSYEKL. V was cut by 4 bases and J by 1 base, with 13 bases left in between. This CDR3 is built from 15 residues.

The V gene is TRBV6-6, the J gene TRBJ1-3; D uncertain. The CDR3 covers 13 residues. CDR1 and CDR2 from the germline V gene are MNHNY and SVGAGI (reference sequence). Trimming pared 7 bases from V and 4 bases from J, leaving 11 bases between. CDR3 bases: TGTGCCAGCACGAGTTCACAGGGAAACACCATATATTTT. It specifies CASTSSQGNTIYF.